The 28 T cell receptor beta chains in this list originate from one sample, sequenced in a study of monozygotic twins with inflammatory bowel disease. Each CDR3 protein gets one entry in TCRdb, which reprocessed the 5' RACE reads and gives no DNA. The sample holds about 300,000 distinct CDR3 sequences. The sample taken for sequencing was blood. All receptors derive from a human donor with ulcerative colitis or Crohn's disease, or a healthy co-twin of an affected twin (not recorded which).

This CDR3 reads CASSKYLAERSYEQYF. V and J are TRBV7-2 and TRBJ2-7; lacking DNA, the TRBD2 call made by TCRdb goes unchecked. The germline gives CDR1 SGHTA, CDR2 FQGNSA. This CDR3 spans 16 amino acids.

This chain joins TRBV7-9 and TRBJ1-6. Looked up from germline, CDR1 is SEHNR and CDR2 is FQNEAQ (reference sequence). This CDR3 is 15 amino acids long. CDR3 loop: CASSNDRGVGSPLHF.

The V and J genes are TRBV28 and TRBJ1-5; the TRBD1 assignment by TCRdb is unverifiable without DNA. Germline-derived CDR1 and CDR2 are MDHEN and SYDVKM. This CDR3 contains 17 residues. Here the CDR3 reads CASTVAGTGGAGQPQHF. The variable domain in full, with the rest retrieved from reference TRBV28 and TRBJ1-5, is DVKVTQSSRYLVKRTGEKVFLECVQDMDHENMFWYRQDPGLGLRLIYFSYDVKMKEKGDIPEGYSVSREKKERFSLILESASTNQTSMYLCASTVAGTGGAGQPQHFGDGTRLSIL.

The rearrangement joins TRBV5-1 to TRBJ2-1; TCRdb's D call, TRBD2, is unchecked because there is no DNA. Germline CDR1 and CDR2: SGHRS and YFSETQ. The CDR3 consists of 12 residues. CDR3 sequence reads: CASSFSGNEQFF.

This CDR3 reads CSVEDEGRGVGRAFF. The genes are TRBV29-1 and TRBJ1-1. The germline V gene has CDR1 SQVTM and CDR2 ANQGSEA. This CDR3 is 15 amino acids long.

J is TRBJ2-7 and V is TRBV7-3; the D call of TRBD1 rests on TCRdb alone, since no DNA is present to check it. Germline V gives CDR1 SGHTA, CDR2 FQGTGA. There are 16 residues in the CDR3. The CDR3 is CASSPGHGGYSYEQYF. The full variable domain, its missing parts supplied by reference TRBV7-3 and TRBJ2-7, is GAGVSQTPSNKVTEKGKYVELRCDPISGHTALYWYRQSLGQGPEFLIYFQGTGAADDSGLPNDRFFAVRPEGSVSTLKIQRTERGDSAVYLCASSPGHGGYSYEQYFGPGTRLTVT.

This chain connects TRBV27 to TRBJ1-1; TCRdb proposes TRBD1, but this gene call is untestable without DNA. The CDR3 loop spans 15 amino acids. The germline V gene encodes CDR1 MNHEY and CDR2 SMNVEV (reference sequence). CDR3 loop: CASPPDRGQNTEAFF.

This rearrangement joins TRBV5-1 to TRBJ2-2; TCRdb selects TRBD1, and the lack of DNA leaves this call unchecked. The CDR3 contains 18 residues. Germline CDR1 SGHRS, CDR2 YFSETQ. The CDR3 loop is CASSPLGQTREEAGELFF.

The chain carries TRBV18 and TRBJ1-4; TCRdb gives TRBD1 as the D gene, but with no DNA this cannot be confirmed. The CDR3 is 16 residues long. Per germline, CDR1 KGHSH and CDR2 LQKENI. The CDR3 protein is CASSPTTGSSNEKLFF.

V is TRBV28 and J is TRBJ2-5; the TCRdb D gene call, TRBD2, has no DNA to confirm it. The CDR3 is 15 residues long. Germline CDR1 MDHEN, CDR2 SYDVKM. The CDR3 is CASSPQSTGPVAVYF.

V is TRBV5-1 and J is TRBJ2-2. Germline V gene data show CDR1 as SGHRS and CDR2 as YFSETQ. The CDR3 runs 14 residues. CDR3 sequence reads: CASSFASNTGELFF.

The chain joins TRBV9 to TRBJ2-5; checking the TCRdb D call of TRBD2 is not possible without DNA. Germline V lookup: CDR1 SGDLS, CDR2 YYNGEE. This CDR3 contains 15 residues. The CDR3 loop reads CASSYGTRRIETQYF.

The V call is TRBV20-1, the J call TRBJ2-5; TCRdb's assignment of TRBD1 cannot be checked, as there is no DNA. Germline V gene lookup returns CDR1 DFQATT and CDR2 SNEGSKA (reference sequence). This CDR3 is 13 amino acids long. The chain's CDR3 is CSPLGQGKETQYF.

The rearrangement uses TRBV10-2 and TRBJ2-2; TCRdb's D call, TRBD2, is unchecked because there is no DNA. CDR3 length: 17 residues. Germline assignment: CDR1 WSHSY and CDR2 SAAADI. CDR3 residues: CASSVPSSGANTGELFF.

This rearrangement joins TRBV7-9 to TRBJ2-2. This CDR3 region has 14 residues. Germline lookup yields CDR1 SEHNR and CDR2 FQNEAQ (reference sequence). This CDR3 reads CASSLIGETGELFF.

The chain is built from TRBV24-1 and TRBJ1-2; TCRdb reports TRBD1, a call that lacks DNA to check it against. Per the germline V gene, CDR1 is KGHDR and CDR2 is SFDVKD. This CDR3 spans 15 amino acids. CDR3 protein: CATSGDRGPTRGYTF.

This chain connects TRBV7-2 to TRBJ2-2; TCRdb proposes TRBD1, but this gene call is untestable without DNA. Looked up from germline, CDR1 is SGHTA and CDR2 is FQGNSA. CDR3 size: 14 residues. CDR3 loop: CASRSSRTVGELFF.

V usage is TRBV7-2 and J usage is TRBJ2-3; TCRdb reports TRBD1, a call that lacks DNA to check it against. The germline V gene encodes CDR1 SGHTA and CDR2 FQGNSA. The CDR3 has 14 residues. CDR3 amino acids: CASTKDRAGDTQYF.

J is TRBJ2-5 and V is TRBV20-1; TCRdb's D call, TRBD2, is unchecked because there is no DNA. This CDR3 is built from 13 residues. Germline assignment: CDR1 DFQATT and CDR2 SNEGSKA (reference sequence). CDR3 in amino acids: CSARLAGIETQYF.

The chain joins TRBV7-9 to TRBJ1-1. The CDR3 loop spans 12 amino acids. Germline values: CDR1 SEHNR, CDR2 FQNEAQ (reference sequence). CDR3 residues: CASSLINTEAFF. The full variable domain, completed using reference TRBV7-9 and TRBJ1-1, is DTGVSQNPRHKITKRGQNVTFRCDPISEHNRLYWYRQTLGQGPEFLTYFQNEAQLEKSRLLSDRFSAERPKGSFSTLEIQRTEQGDSAMYLCASSLINTEAFFGQGTRLTVV.

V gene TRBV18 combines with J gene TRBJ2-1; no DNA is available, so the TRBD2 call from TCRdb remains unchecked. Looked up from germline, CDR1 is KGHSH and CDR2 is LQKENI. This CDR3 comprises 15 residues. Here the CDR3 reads CASSPTSGGDNEQFF.

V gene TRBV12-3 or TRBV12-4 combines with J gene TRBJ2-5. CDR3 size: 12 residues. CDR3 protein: CASSLADETQYF.

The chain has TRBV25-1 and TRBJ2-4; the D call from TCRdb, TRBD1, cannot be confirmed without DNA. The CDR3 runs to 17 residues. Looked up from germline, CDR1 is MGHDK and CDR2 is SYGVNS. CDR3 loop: CASSESRGTQAKNIQYF.

CDR3 in amino acids: CATSETRTGELFF. The rearrangement joins TRBV24-1 to TRBJ2-2. The CDR3 consists of 13 residues. The germline gives CDR1 KGHDR, CDR2 SFDVKD.

CDR3 protein: CASSPSLASTDTQYF. This sequence joins TRBV18 and TRBJ2-3. The CDR3 has 15 residues. Per the germline V gene, CDR1 is KGHSH and CDR2 is LQKENI. Supplemented by reference TRBV18 and TRBJ2-3, the full variable domain reads NAGVMQNPRHLVRRRGQEARLRCSPMKGHSHVYWYRQLPEEGLKFMVYLQKENIIDESGMPKERFSAEFPKEGPSILRIQQVVRGDSAAYFCASSPSLASTDTQYFGPGTRLTVL.

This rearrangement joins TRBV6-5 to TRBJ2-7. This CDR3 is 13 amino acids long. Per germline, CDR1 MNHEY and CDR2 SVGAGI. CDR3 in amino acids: CASSYHVGYEQYF.

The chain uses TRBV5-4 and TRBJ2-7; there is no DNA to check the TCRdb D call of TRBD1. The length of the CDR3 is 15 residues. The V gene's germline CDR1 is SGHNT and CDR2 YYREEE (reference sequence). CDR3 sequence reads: CASSPPGQVSYEQYF.

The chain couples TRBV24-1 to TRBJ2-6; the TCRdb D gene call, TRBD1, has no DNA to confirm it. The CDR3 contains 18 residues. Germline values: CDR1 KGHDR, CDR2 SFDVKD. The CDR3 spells CATSVSGTGGSGANVLTF.